Detailed here is one TCR beta chain. Its specificity is unknown. The CDR3 is 16 residues long. The germline V gene encodes CDR1 MNHEY and CDR2 SMNVEV (reference sequence). V shed 4 bases and J shed 0 bases, with 16 bases lying between them. MiXCR was run by TCRdb on the 5' RACE reads, yielding one entry per CDR3 protein. The sample includes fewer than 650,000 distinct CDR3 sequences, 20% to 25% of them seen just once. This sample stems from a study of T-cell memory formation after mild COVID-19. Study-wide results and limits: While clones contracting from day 15 to 85 were balanced between CD4 and CD8, later expanders leaned CD4+. Most CD4+ clones that shrank were in CM and EM, while CD8+ ones turned up in EMRA.

Sequenced: PBMCs or a T cell subset sorted from them (not recorded which). The receptor was isolated from an adult woman who had mild COVID-19 (a few samples of this study predate the infection). Cell type and time point are not known. The rearrangement uses TRBV27 and TRBJ2-7; D unclear. This chain's CDR3 is CASSSPTSESSYEQYF. In DNA form, the CDR3 reads TGTGCCAGCAGTTCCCCTACCAGCGAGAGCTCCTACGAGCAGTACTTC.